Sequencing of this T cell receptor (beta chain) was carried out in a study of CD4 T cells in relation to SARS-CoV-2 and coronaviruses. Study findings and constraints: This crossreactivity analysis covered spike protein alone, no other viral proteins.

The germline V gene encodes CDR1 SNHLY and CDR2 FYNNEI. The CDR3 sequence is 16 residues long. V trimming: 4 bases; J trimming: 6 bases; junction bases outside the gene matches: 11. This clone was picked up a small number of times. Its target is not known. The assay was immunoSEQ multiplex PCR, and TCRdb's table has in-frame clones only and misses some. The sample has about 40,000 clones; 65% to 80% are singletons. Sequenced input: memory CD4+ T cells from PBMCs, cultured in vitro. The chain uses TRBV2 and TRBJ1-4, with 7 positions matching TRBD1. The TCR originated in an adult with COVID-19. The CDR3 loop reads CASSGLLTGQYEKLFF. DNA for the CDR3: TGTGCCAGCAGTGGATTGTTGACAGGGCAATATGAAAAACTGTTTTTT.